This T cell receptor (beta chain) was identified during a study of blood T cell repertoires in COVID-19. Study context: Sources were T cells, B-cell-depleted T cells, or PBMCs; the material itself was cDNA or gDNA.

Germline V gene data show CDR1 as SGHNT and CDR2 as YYREEE (reference sequence). The CDR3 contains 15 residues. Trimming removed 5 bases at V and 8 bases at J, with 17 bases between. Measured with immunoSEQ multiplex PCR; TCRdb has only the in-frame clones, and not every one. The profile shows around 120,000 clones, 90% of them singletons. This clone has a handful of counts. The TCR comes from a human donor with active COVID-19. The donor label of this sample is uncertain. V and J are TRBV5-4 and TRBJ1-6; TRBD1 is a possible D gene (6 bases). The source material was peripheral blood. CDR3 sequence reads: CASREKTGQDSPLHF. CDR3 sequence (DNA): TGTGCCAGCAGGGAAAAGACAGGCCAGGATTCACCCCTCCACTTT.